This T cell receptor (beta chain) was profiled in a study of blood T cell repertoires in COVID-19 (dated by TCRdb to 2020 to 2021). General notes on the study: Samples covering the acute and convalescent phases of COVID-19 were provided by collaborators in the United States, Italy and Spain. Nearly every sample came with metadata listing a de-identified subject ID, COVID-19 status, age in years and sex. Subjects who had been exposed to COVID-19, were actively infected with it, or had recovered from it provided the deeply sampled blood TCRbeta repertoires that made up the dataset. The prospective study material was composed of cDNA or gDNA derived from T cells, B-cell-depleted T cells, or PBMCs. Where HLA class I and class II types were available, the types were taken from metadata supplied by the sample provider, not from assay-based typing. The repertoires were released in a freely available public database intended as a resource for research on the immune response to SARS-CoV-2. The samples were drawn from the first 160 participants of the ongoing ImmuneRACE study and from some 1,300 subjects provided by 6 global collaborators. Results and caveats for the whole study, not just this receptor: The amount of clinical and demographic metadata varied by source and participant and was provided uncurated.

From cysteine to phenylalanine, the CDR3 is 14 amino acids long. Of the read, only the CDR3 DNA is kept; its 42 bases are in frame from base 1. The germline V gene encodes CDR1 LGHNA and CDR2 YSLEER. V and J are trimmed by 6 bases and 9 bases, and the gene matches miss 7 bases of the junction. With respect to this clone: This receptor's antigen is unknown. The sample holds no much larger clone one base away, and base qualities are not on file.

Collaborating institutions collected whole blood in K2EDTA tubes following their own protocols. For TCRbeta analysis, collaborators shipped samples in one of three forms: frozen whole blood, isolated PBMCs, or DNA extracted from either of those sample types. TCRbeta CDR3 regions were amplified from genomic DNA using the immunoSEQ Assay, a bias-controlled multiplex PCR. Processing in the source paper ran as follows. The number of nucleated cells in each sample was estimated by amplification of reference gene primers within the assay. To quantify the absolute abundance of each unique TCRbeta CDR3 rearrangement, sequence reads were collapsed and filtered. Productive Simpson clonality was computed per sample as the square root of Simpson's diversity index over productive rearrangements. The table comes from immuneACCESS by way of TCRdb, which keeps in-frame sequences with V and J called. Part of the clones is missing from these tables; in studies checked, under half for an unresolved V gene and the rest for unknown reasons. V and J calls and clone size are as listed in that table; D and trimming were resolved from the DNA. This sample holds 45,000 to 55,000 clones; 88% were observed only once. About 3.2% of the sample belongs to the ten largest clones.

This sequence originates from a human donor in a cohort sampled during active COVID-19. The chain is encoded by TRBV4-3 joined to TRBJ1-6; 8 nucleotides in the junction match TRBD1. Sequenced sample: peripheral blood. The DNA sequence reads TGCGCCAGCAGTCTGGACAGGGTTGTTTCACCCCTCCACTTT. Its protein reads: CASSLDRVVSPLHF.